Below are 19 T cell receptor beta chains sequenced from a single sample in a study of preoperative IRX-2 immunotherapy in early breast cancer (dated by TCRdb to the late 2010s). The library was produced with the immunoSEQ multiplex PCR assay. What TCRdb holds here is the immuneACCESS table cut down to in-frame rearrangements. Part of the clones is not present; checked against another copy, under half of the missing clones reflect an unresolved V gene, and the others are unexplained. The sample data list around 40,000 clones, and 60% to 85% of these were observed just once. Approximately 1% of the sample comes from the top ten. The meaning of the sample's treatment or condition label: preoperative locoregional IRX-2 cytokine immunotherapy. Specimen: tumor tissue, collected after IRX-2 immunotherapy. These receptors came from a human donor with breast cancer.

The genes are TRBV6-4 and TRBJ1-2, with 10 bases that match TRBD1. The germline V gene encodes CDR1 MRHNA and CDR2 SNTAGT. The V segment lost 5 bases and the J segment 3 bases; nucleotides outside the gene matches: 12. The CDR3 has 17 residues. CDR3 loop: CASSYRDRGHPDYGYTF. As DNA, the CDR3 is TGTGCCAGCAGTTACCGGGACAGGGGTCACCCTGACTATGGCTACACCTTC.

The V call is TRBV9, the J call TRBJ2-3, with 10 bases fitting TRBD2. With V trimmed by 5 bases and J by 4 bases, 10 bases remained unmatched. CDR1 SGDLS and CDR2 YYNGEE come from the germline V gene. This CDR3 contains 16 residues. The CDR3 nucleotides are TGTGCCAGCAGTGAATTAGGTCTAGCGGGAGCAGATACGCAGTATTTT. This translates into CASSELGLAGADTQYF.

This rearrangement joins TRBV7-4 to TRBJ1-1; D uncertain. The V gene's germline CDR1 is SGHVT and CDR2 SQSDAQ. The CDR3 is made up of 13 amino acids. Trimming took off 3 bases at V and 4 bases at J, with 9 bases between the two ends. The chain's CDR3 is CASSFAGGTEAFF. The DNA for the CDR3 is TGTGCCAGCAGCTTTGCGGGTGGCACTGAAGCTTTCTTT.

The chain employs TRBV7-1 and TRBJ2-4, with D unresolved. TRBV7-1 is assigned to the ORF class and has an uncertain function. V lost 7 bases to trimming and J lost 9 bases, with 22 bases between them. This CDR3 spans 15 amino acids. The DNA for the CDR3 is TGTGCCAGCAACTTATACGGATGGGGATCGGTCATTCAGTACTTC. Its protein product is CASNLYGWGSVIQYF.

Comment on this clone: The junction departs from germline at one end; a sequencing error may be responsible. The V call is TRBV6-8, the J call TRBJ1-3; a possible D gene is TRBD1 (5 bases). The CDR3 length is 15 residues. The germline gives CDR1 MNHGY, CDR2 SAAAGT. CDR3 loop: CAISGASDSGNTIYF. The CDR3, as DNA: TGTGCCATCAGTGGGGCCTCCGACTCTGGAAACACCATATATTTT.

The CDR3 region has the DNA TGTGCCACCTCAGGTCCGGGACAGGGGCCGGTGGGAAACACCATATATTTT. This encodes CATSGPGQGPVGNTIYF. The rearrangement links TRBV6-8 to TRBJ1-3, with 10 bases that match TRBD1. J lost 4 bases, V lost 10 bases, and 16 bases had no gene match. Germline V gene sequence: CDR1 MNHGY, CDR2 SAAAGT. The CDR3 extends over 17 amino acids.

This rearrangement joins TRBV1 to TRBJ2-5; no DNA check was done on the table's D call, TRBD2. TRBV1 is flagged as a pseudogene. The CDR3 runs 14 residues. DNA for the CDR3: TGCGCCAGCAGCTTCGCTTTAGGAGTAAAGACCCAGTACTTC. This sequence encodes CASSFALGVKTQYF.

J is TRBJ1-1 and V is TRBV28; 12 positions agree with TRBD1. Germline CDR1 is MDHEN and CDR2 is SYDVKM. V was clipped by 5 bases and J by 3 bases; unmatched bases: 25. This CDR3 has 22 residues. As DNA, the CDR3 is TGTGCCAGCAGTCGCAGTGCATATCGGTGGGGGACAGGGGGCCGGAGGGACACTGAAGCTTTCTTT. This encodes CASSRSAYRWGTGGRRDTEAFF. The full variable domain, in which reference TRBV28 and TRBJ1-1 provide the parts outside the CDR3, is DVKVTQSSRYLVKRTGEKVFLECVQDMDHENMFWYRQDPGLGLRLIYFSYDVKMKEKGDIPEGYSVSREKKERFSLILESASTNQTSMYLCASSRSAYRWGTGGRRDTEAFFGQGTRLTVV.

DNA for the CDR3: TGTGCCAGCACCACGCACGGAGTTTTGGAGACCCAGTACTTC. Its translation is CASTTHGVLETQYF. This rearrangement joins TRBV7-6 to TRBJ2-5; D unresolved. V shed 7 bases and J shed 5 bases, with 17 bases lying between them. The CDR3 loop spans 14 amino acids. Germline CDR1 SGHVS, CDR2 FNYEAQ.

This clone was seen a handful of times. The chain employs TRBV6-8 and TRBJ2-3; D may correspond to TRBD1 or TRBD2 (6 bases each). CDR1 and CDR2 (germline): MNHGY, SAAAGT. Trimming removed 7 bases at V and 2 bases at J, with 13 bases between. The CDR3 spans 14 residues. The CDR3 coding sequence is TGTGCCAGCACCAACGGGGGCACCACAGATACGCAGTATTTT. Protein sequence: CASTNGGTTDTQYF.

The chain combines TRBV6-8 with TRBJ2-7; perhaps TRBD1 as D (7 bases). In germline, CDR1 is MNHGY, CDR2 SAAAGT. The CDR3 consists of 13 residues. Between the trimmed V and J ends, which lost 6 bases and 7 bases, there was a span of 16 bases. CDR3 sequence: CASRSPGGLEQYF. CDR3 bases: TGTGCCAGCAGATCGCCAGGGGGGCTTGAGCAGTACTTC.

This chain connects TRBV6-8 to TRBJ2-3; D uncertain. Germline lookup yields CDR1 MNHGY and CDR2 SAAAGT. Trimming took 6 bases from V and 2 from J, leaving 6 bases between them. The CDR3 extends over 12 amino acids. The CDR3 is CASRESTDTQYF. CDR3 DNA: TGTGCCAGCAGAGAGTCCACAGATACGCAGTATTTT.

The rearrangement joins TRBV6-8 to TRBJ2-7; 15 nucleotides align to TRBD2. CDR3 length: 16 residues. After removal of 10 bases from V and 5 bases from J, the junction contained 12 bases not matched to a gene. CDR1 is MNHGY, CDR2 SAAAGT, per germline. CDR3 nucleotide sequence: TGTGCCACGGCCTACTCCGGGACTAGCGGGAGGAACGAGCAGTACTTC. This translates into CATAYSGTSGRNEQYF.

The CDR3 sequence: CASSEGKGVRGNTIYF. In nucleotides, the CDR3 is TGCGCCAGCAGCGAAGGAAAGGGGGTTAGGGGAAACACCATATATTTT. The V call is TRBV10-1, the J call TRBJ1-3; a possible D gene is TRBD1 (6 bases). Germline CDR1 and CDR2: WNHNN and SYGVQD (reference sequence). There are 16 residues in the CDR3. Trimming cost V 6 bases and J 4 bases, with 19 bases left between them.

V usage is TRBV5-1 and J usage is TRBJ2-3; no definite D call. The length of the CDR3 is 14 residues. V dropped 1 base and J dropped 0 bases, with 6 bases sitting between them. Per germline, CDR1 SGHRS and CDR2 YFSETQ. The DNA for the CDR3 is TGCGCCAGCAGCTTGAAACCAAGCACAGATACGCAGTATTTT. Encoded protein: CASSLKPSTDTQYF.

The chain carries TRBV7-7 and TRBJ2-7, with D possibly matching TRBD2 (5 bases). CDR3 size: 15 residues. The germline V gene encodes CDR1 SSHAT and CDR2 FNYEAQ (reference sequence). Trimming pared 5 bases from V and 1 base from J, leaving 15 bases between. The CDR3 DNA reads TGTGCCAGCAGCCCGCCCCTAGCCGGGTCCTACGAGCAGTACTTC. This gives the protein CASSPPLAGSYEQYF.

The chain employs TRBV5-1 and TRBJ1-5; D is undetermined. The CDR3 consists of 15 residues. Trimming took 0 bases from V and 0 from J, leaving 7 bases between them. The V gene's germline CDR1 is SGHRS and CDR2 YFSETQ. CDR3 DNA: TGCGCCAGCAGCTTGGCCGGACTTAGCAATCAGCCCCAGCATTTT. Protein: CASSLAGLSNQPQHF.

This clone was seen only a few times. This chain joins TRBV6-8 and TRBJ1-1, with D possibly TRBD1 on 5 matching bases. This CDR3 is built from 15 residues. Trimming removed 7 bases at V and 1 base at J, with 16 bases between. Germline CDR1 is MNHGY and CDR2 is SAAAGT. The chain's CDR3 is CASKGARPSNTEAFF. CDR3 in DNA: TGTGCCAGCAAAGGGGCCAGGCCTTCGAACACTGAAGCTTTCTTT.

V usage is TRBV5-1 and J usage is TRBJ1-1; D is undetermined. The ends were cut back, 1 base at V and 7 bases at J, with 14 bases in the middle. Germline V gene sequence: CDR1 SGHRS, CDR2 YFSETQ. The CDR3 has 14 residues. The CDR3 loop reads CASSLSSLGIEAFF. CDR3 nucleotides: TGCGCCAGCAGCTTGTCATCCCTAGGGATTGAAGCTTTCTTT.